One and the same sample provided the 13 T cell receptor beta chains below, sequenced in a study of OX40 agonist ivuxolimab in advanced cancers. The library was produced with the immunoSEQ multiplex PCR assay. This immuneACCESS table, as held by TCRdb, lists in-frame sequences with V and J called but not all clones. Of the missing ones, under half trace to an unresolved V gene in checked studies; the others have no known cause. The table for this sample lists more than 60,000 clones; about 80% of them were counted only once. Roughly 4.2% of the sample lies in the top ten. This specimen was CD4+ or CD8+ T cells sorted from blood, taken in a trial of the OX40 agonist ivuxolimab. Source of these receptors: an adult with an advanced solid tumor such as melanoma, head and neck, liver or kidney cancer.

The sample holds one count of this clone. The genes are TRBV6-1 and TRBJ2-5; 7 bases fit TRBD1. J lost 4 bases, V lost 8 bases, and 7 bases had no gene match. CDR1 and CDR2 (germline): MNHNS, SASEGT. This CDR3 contains 13 residues. This chain's CDR3 is CASRDSLLETQYF. Written as DNA, the CDR3 is TGTGCCAGCCGGGACAGCCTACTAGAGACCCAGTACTTC.

The genes are TRBV28 and TRBJ2-5, with 8 bases matching TRBD2. The CDR3 extends over 15 amino acids. The J segment lost 3 bases and the V segment lost 6 bases, leaving 9 bases of the junction unmatched. The germline V gene encodes CDR1 MDHEN and CDR2 SYDVKM. CDR3 bases: TGTGCCAGCAGGGCCCCGGGACTAGGGAAAGAGACCCAGTACTTC. The encoded protein is CASRAPGLGKETQYF.

This clone appeared once. This chain joins TRBV5-1 and TRBJ2-1; the D is unclear. Germline CDR1 and CDR2: SGHRS and YFSETQ. V lost 5 bases and J lost 3, with 12 bases in between. This CDR3 contains 14 residues. DNA for the CDR3: TGCGCCAGCAGACAAGTGCTAGACTACAATGAGCAGTTCTTC. The encoded protein is CASRQVLDYNEQFF.

The chain carries TRBV15 and TRBJ1-2; D call uncertain. Germline-derived CDR1 and CDR2 are LNHNV and YYDKDF (reference sequence). V was cut by 0 bases and J by 9 bases, with 5 bases left in between. The length of the CDR3 is 11 residues. For the CDR3, the DNA is TGTGCCACCAGCAGAGATGCTCGCTACACCTTC. This encodes CATSRDARYTF.

The J gene is TRBJ2-1, the V gene TRBV15, with TRBD1 identical over 8 bases. CDR3 length: 15 amino acids. Germline CDR1 LNHNV, CDR2 YYDKDF (reference sequence). Trimming took 4 bases from V and 5 from J; bases not matched to a gene: 7. This CDR3 is CATSTKQGGNNEQFF. The CDR3 nucleotides read TGTGCCACCAGCACTAAACAGGGGGGCAACAATGAGCAGTTCTTC. Variable domain in full (rest from reference TRBV15 and TRBJ2-1): DAMVIQNPRYQVTQFGKPVTLSCSQTLNHNVMYWYQQKSSQAPKLLFHYYDKDFNNEADTPDNFQSRRPNTSFCFLDIRSPGLGDTAMYLCATSTKQGGNNEQFFGPGTRLTVL.

V and J are TRBV6-1 and TRBJ1-1; weak D call: TRBD1 (6 bases). The CDR3 contains 15 residues. The V gene lost 5 bases and the J gene lost 4 bases, with 17 bases spanning the gap. Germline CDR1 MNHNS, CDR2 SASEGT. CDR3 DNA: TGTGCCAGCAGTACCAAGACAGGAGCCGCCACTGAAGCTTTCTTT. It specifies CASSTKTGAATEAFF.

The CDR3 sequence is CASSDNKDQPQHF. DNA of the CDR3: TGTGCCAGCAGTGACAACAAGGATCAGCCCCAGCATTTT. V and J are TRBV6-1 and TRBJ1-5, with D unresolved. This CDR3 comprises 13 residues. Deletions cut 3 bases from V and 5 bases from J, with 8 bases between. The V gene's germline CDR1 is MNHNS and CDR2 SASEGT.

In its sample, this clone was seen a few times. The chain recombines TRBV14 with TRBJ1-5; a possible D gene is TRBD1 (5 bases). With 5 bases removed from V and 4 bases from J, the gap between germline ends came to 21 bases. Germline assignment: CDR1 SGHDN and CDR2 FVKESK. The CDR3 sequence is 17 residues long. The CDR3 DNA follows: TGTGCCAGCAGCACTCATCGTCGGCAGGGACTAAATCAGCCCCAGCATTTT. Its protein product is CASSTHRRQGLNQPQHF.

The V gene is TRBV14, the J gene TRBJ2-5; the match to TRBD1 covers 9 bases. V shed 4 bases and J 4 bases; nucleotides not matched to a gene: 10. CDR1 and CDR2 from the germline V gene are SGHDN and FVKESK. The CDR3 is made up of 16 amino acids. Written as DNA, the CDR3 is TGTGCCAGCAGCCTGGGACAGGGATCCATGGGAGAGACCCAGTACTTC. This translates into CASSLGQGSMGETQYF.

The rearrangement links TRBV6-6 to TRBJ2-1, with 7 bases matching TRBD1. Germline CDR1 is MNHNY and CDR2 is SVGAGI (reference sequence). J was trimmed by 12 bases and V by 6 bases; bases with no gene match: 14. This CDR3 comprises 14 residues. The CDR3 loop reads CASRLGQASGGQFF. The CDR3 nucleotides are TGTGCCAGCAGACTTGGACAGGCTTCAGGGGGGCAGTTCTTC.

The genes are TRBV10-3 and TRBJ2-3, with 8 bases that match TRBD1. The CDR3 loop spans 14 amino acids. Germline V lookup: CDR1 ENHRY, CDR2 SYGVKD. J gave up 1 base and V 5 bases, and 2 bases lay outside the gene matches. As DNA, the CDR3 is TGTGCCATCAGTCCGGGACAGGGCACAGATACGCAGTATTTT. It encodes CAISPGQGTDTQYF.

CDR3 bases: TGTGCCAGCAGCTTCCATCAGGGGGCGAGGAGCACAGATACGCAGTATTTT. Its translation is CASSFHQGARSTDTQYF. The chain is built from TRBV7-8 and TRBJ2-3, with 8 bases fitting TRBD1. J gave up 0 bases and V 3 bases, and 8 bases lay outside the gene matches. From germline, CDR1 is SGHVS and CDR2 FQNEAQ. This CDR3 spans 17 amino acids.

The J gene is TRBJ1-6, the V gene TRBV7-2; 7 bases match TRBD1. This CDR3 comprises 17 residues. After removal of 2 bases from V and 8 bases from J, the junction contained 12 bases not matched to a gene. Per germline, CDR1 SGHTA and CDR2 FQGNSA. The CDR3 DNA reads TGTGCCAGCAGCTTACCGGTCTGGGCAGGGGGGGATTCACCCCTCCACTTT. It specifies CASSLPVWAGGDSPLHF.